Sequencing of this T cell receptor (beta chain) was carried out in a study of early T cells in non-severe SARS-CoV-2 infection. The CDR3 covers 14 residues. Per germline, CDR1 SSHAT and CDR2 FNYEAQ (reference sequence). TCRdb passed the 5' RACE reads through MiXCR, listing each CDR3 protein once. The data contain under 45,000 distinct CDR3 sequences, under 8% of them singletons. This clonotype was counted between two and nine times. At one end the junction does not follow the germline gene, possibly because of a read error. The sample in question was whole blood, obtained at baseline. This TCR was sampled from an adult who was a healthcare worker with PCR-confirmed SARS-CoV-2 infection or an uninfected control (not recorded which). V gene TRBV7-7 combines with J gene TRBJ1-3, with D possibly being TRBD1 (6 bases). The CDR3 reads CASSLSGAGNTIYF. Here the CDR3 DNA reads TGTGCTAGCAGCTTATCAGGGGCTGGAAACACCATATATTTT. Full variable domain (remainder filled in from reference TRBV7-7 and TRBJ1-3): GAGVSQSPRYKVTKRGQDVTLRCDPISSHATLYWYQQALGQGPEFLTYFNYEAQPDKSGLPSDRFSAERPEGSISTLTIQRTEQRDSAMYRCASSLSGAGNTIYFGEGSWLTVV.